The rows below give T cell receptor beta chains drawn from one sample of a study of neurological immune-mediated disorders. TCRdb processed the 5' RACE reads anew with MiXCR; each CDR3 protein has one entry. The sample has some 26,000 distinct CDR3 sequences, about 6.2% seen once. The sequenced sample was PBMCs. These receptors were obtained from a woman between 45 and 60 years old in good health. The CDR3 runs from the conserved cysteine through the conserved F or W. The order of the fields is D gene, V gene, clone size, J gene, CDR3 protein, CDR3 DNA. The D gene is left open where the match is weak. The size field is filled for only some rows; it gives once, few, many or a size class.

-	TRBV5-5	many	TRBJ2-2	CASSLASVLLRAGELFF	TGTGCCAGCAGCTTGGCCTCGGTCCTATTGAGGGCCGGGGAGCTGTTTTTT
-	TRBV29-1	many	TRBJ1-5	CSAETGLNQPQHF	TGCAGCGCAGAGACAGGCCTTAATCAGCCCCAGCATTTT
TRBD1	TRBV29-1	many	TRBJ1-4	CSVYTGTDNEKLFF	TGCAGCGTTTACACCGGGACAGATAATGAAAAACTGTTTTTT
TRBD1	TRBV7-3	many	TRBJ1-5	CASSLTRDRTFQPQHF	TGTGCCAGCAGCTTAACCCGGGACAGGACTTTTCAGCCCCAGCATTTT
-	TRBV7-8	many	TRBJ1-2	CAAHSGKANYGYTF	TGTGCAGCTCATTCAGGGAAAGCTAACTATGGCTACACCTTC
-	TRBV3-1	many	TRBJ1-5	CASSQDHGGGQPQHF	TGTGCCAGCAGCCAAGATCACGGGGGAGGGCAGCCCCAGCATTTT
-	TRBV7-8	-	TRBJ1-1	CASRQGLDTEAFF	TGTGCCAGCAGACAGGGACTAGACACTGAAGCTTTCTTT
TRBD2	TRBV7-3	many	TRBJ2-1	CASSPGTGRTSGGVYNEQFF	TGTGCCAGCAGCCCCGGGACAGGCCGGACTAGCGGGGGGGTTTACAATGAGCAGTTCTTC
TRBD2	TRBV6-1	many	TRBJ2-4	CASSGREAGKNIQYF	TGTGCCAGCAGTGGCCGGGAGGCGGGGAAAAACATTCAGTACTTC
-	TRBV3-1	few	TRBJ1-1	CASSQVLGLSTRGTEAFF	TGTGCCAGCAGCCAAGTGCTGGGACTATCGACCAGAGGCACTGAAGCTTTCTTT
-	TRBV5-1	many	TRBJ2-1	CASSLNGDQYNEQFF	TGCGCCAGCAGCTTGAACGGAGACCAATACAATGAGCAGTTCTTC
-	TRBV7-2	many	TRBJ1-3	CASSLPVPNTIYF	TGTGCCAGCAGCCTGCCGGTCCCGAACACCATATATTTT
TRBD1	TRBV27	many	TRBJ1-2	CASRKGTGGFGYTF	TGTGCCAGCAGGAAGGGGACAGGGGGCTTTGGCTACACCTTC
-	TRBV20-1	many	TRBJ2-5	CSAIGKGRETQYF	TGCAGTGCTATCGGGAAGGGGCGAGAGACCCAGTACTTC
TRBD1	TRBV20-1	few	TRBJ1-5	CSASTGGNSNQPQHF	TGCAGTGCTAGTACAGGGGGGAATAGCAATCAGCCCCAGCATTTT
-	TRBV6-6	many	TRBJ2-7	CASRDSEILYEQYF	TGTGCCAGCAGGGACAGCGAAATTCTCTACGAGCAGTACTTC
-	TRBV18	many	TRBJ1-4	CASSPPGSGELFF	TGTGCCAGCTCACCACCGGGGTCTGGTGAACTGTTTTTT
TRBD2	TRBV28	many	TRBJ2-3	CASSSAGGNTDTQYF	TGTGCCAGCAGTTCAGCGGGAGGGAACACAGATACGCAGTATTTT
-	TRBV5-1	many	TRBJ2-5	CASSPGGLQETQYF	TGCGCCAGCAGCCCCGGAGGGCTACAAGAGACCCAGTACTTC
-	TRBV6-5	many	TRBJ2-3	CASSYSRVPPTSTDTQYF	TGTGCCAGCAGTTACAGCAGGGTCCCCCCCACTAGCACAGATACGCAGTATTTT
-	TRBV24-1	many	TRBJ2-2	CATSDPGTGELFF	TGTGCCACCAGTGACCCAGGGACCGGGGAGCTGTTTTTT
TRBD2	TRBV20-1	many	TRBJ2-3	CSASSGGGDTQYF	TGCAGTGCTAGTTCGGGGGGGGGAGATACGCAGTATTTT
TRBD2	TRBV7-2	many	TRBJ2-7	CASSSSGRGPEQYF	TGTGCCAGCAGCTCTAGCGGGAGGGGACCCGAGCAGTACTTC
TRBD2	TRBV7-2	medium-sized	TRBJ2-3	CASSLDVAGGDTQYF	TGTGCCAGCAGCTTAGATGTGGCGGGAGGGGATACGCAGTATTTT
-	TRBV20-1	many	TRBJ2-7	CSARVAASRIGGYEQYF	TGCAGTGCTAGAGTAGCTGCGTCGCGGATAGGAGGATACGAGCAGTACTTC
-	TRBV10-3	many	TRBJ2-6	CASLRGAAGANVLTF	TGTGCCTCGCTCAGGGGGGCAGCTGGGGCCAACGTCCTGACTTTC
TRBD1	TRBV5-1	many	TRBJ2-1	CASSLVQGAYNEQFF	TGCGCCAGCAGCTTGGTACAGGGGGCCTACAATGAGCAGTTCTTC
-	TRBV20-1	many	TRBJ2-1	CSAPTPGRKRREQFF	TGCAGTGCCCCGACTCCGGGACGAAAAAGAAGGGAGCAGTTCTTC
-	TRBV12-3/TRBV12-4	many	TRBJ2-1	CASSPGGRGEQFF	TGTGCCAGCAGCCCGGGCGGGCGAGGTGAGCAGTTCTTC